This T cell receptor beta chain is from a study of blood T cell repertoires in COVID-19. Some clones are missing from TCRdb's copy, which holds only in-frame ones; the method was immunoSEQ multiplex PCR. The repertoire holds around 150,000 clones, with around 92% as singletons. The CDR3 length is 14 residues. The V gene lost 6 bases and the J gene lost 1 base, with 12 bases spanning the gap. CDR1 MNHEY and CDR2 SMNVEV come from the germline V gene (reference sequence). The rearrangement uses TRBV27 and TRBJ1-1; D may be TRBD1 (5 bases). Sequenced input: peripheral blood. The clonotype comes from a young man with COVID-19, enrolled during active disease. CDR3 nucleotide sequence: TGTGCCAGCAGCTACGGGGGAGGGAACACTGAAGCTTTCTTT. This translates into CASSYGGGNTEAFF.